This TCR beta chain came from a study of response to subunit inactivated influenza vaccine (dated by TCRdb to between 2018 and 2020). Broadly, across the study: Deep quantitative profiling of the T cell receptor repertoire was used in the study to follow responses to a trivalent subunit inactivated influenza vaccine.

The cysteine opens and the phenylalanine closes a CDR3 of 16 amino acids. The only DNA kept is the CDR3, 48 bases in frame from the first base. V and J are trimmed by 5 bases and 2 bases, and the gene matches miss 5 bases of the junction. The germline V gene (reference sequence) provides CDR1 SEHNR and CDR2 FQNEAQ. The library came from RT-PCR. The listed sequencing device is Illumina HiSeq 2500. TCRdb cleaned the public reads at Q25 with fastp, built clones with MiXCR and kept in-frame beta chains. CDR3 protein sequences are deduplicated, and each keeps its most common genes and DNA. For this sample there are roughly 650,000 distinct CDR3 sequences; more than 15% appear just once. The ten largest clones add up to 11% of the sample. This clonotype was seen a handful of times. No antigen is known for it. Base qualities are missing; no much larger clone stands one base away. Results and caveats for the whole study, not just this receptor: It was suggested by the authors that each seasonal influenza vaccination may recruit only a limited number of new T cells.

The receptor's source is a man aged 45 to 65 who received an inactivated influenza vaccine. Donor details come from another sample of the same person, matched by shared clones. Source: PBMCs from blood, taken about 11 days after vaccination. The chain uses TRBV7-9 and TRBJ2-7, and TRBD2 matches 14 of the central bases. The DNA reads as follows: TGTGCCAGCAGCAAGGGACTAGCGGGGGAACCCTACGAGCAGTACTTC. Translation gives CASSKGLAGEPYEQYF.